The next 14 T cell receptor beta chains were all read from a single sample in a study of T cells in Graves' hyperthyroidism and ophthalmopathy. Amplified regions were TCR beta CDR3 sequences from RNA transcripts. HTBI primers were the set used in a first-round RT-PCR of the TCR CDR3. TCRdb recomputed calls from the multiplex PCR reads with MiXCR, one row per CDR3 protein. The sample carries roughly 840,000 distinct CDR3 sequences, 35% to 40% recorded once. The sequencing input was blood. Every receptor here comes from a man aged 18 to 29 with Graves' hyperthyroidism.

This clonotype was seen ten or more times. The gene calls are TRBV7-2 and TRBJ1-1, with D maybe TRBD1 (6 bases). Germline V gene data show CDR1 as SGHTA and CDR2 as FQGNSA. The CDR3 is 14 amino acids. V was shortened by 4 bases and J by 7 bases, with 16 bases between the two germline ends. The CDR3 DNA reads TGTGCCAGCAGCTGGAGGGGGGAAGTCGATGAAGCTTTCTTT. Translated: CASSWRGEVDEAFF. Based on the CDR3 plus reference TRBV7-2 and TRBJ1-1, the full variable domain is GAGVSQSPSNKVTEKGKDVELRCDPISGHTALYWYRQSLGQGLEFLIYFQGNSAPDKSGLPSDRFSAERTGGSVSTLTIQRTQQEDSAVYLCASSWRGEVDEAFFGQGTRLTVV.

The chain links TRBV10-3 to TRBJ1-6; the match to TRBD1 covers 8 bases. Germline CDR1 reads ENHRY; CDR2 reads SYGVKD. The CDR3 is 13 amino acids. The V gene end was trimmed by 9 bases and the J gene end by 9 bases; junction bases not matched to a gene: 7. The CDR3 spells CAIATGAGSPLHF. The CDR3 nucleotides read TGTGCCATAGCGACAGGGGCTGGTTCACCCCTCCACTTT.

The gene calls are TRBV6-5 and TRBJ1-2; no clear D gene. This CDR3 spans 15 amino acids. Germline CDR1 MNHEY, CDR2 SVGAGI. Trimming pared 5 bases from V and 1 base from J, leaving 14 bases between. CDR3 region: CASSPDIRINYGYTF. CDR3 DNA: TGTGCCAGCAGTCCCGACATACGGATTAACTATGGCTACACCTTC.

The chain recombines TRBV4-2 with TRBJ2-5, with D maybe TRBD2 (5 bases). CDR1 and CDR2 from the germline V gene are LGHNA and YNFKEQ. V was clipped by 8 bases and J by 7 bases, with 26 bases between them. CDR3 length: 16 residues. The CDR3 region is CASAPHPQLGFGTQYF. Here the CDR3 DNA reads TGTGCCAGCGCACCCCACCCCCAACTAGGTTTCGGGACCCAGTACTTC.

The chain recombines TRBV19 with TRBJ2-7; D might be TRBD1 or TRBD2, each matching 5 bases. The V gene lost 3 bases and the J gene lost 7 bases, with 13 bases spanning the gap. CDR1 is LNHDA, CDR2 SQIVND, per germline (reference sequence). CDR3 length: 13 amino acids. The CDR3 coding sequence is TGTGCCAGTAGTATTCGGGGCGCGTGGGAGCAGTACTTC. This sequence encodes CASSIRGAWEQYF.

This clonotype was observed many times. The DNA of the CDR3 is TGTGCCAGCAGCTTCGGGACTAGCGGTACCTACGAGCAGTACTTC. This encodes CASSFGTSGTYEQYF. The chain is built from TRBV7-6 and TRBJ2-7; 11 nucleotides align to TRBD2. The V and J ends lost 3 bases and 2 bases, in that order; junction bases with no gene match: 3. Germline lookup yields CDR1 SGHVS and CDR2 FNYEAQ. CDR3 size: 15 residues.

CDR3 in DNA: TGCAGCGTTAGGACAGGGGCAGGCGGCTACACCTTC. Translation: CSVRTGAGGYTF. The gene calls are TRBV29-1 and TRBJ1-2, with 9 bases matching TRBD1. V shed 5 bases and J 8 bases; nucleotides not matched to a gene: 6. Germline V gives CDR1 SQVTM, CDR2 ANQGSEA. The CDR3 totals 12 residues.

V is TRBV7-8 and J is TRBJ1-4; D is perhaps TRBD1 (5 bases). The V end lost 4 bases, the J end lost 8 bases, and 17 bases lay between the germline ends. CDR3 length: 15 residues. Looked up from germline, CDR1 is SGHVS and CDR2 is FQNEAQ. The CDR3 region has the DNA TGTGCCAGCAGCTCACAGGACGGAATGGGCGAAAAACTGTTTTTT. Translating gives CASSSQDGMGEKLFF.

V is TRBV11-1 and J is TRBJ2-7, with D possibly TRBD1 on 6 matching bases. The germline V and J ends were trimmed by 7 bases and 7 bases, with 17 bases remaining between them. This CDR3 has 13 residues. The V gene's germline CDR1 is SGHAT and CDR2 FQDESV (reference sequence). CDR3 loop: CASTLMSGVEQYF. CDR3 nucleotide sequence: TGTGCCAGCACCCTAATGTCAGGGGTTGAGCAGTACTTC.

This clonotype came up a few times. At one end the junction does not follow the germline gene, possibly because of a read error. The V gene is TRBV7-9, the J gene TRBJ2-5; D unclear. Germline lookup yields CDR1 SEHNR and CDR2 FQNEAQ (reference sequence). The CDR3 is 14 residues long. DNA of the CDR3: TGCGCCAGCAGCCAAGATGGCAGCCAAGAGACCCAGTACTTC. It translates to CASSQDGSQETQYF.

As DNA, the CDR3 is TGCGCCAGCCGCACTACAGGGGGTAGCTCCTACGAGCAGTACTTC. It codes for CASRTTGGSSYEQYF. V usage is TRBV5-1 and J usage is TRBJ2-7; 8 bases map to TRBD1. V lost 7 bases to trimming and J lost 0 bases; unmatched junction nucleotides: 9. The CDR3 length is 15 residues. Germline V gives CDR1 SGHRS, CDR2 YFSETQ.

The chain carries TRBV29-1 and TRBJ2-2, with 7 bases identical to TRBD2. The CDR3 contains 14 residues. CDR1 SQVTM and CDR2 ANQGSEA come from the germline V gene. The DNA of the CDR3 is TGCAGTGGGAGCGGGAAGGGAAGCACCGGGGAGCTGTTTTTT. Translated: CSGSGKGSTGELFF.

The rearrangement uses TRBV6-5 and TRBJ1-4; the D gene is possibly TRBD1 (5 bases). Germline lookup yields CDR1 MNHEY and CDR2 SVGAGI. The CDR3 sequence is 14 residues long. Deletions cut 6 bases from V and 10 bases from J, with 18 bases between. This chain's CDR3 is CASSTGTAYGKLFF. The CDR3 nucleotides are TGTGCCAGCAGCACCGGGACCGCGTATGGAAAACTGTTTTTT.

The chain joins TRBV3-1 to TRBJ1-2; no firm D call. The V and J ends lost 2 bases and 3 bases respectively, with 10 bases between them. CDR1 LGHDT and CDR2 YNNKEL come from the germline V gene (reference sequence). There are 14 residues in the CDR3. The CDR3 here is CASSQSGSDYGYTF. The CDR3 nucleotides read TGTGCCAGCAGCCAAAGTGGGTCCGACTATGGCTACACCTTC.